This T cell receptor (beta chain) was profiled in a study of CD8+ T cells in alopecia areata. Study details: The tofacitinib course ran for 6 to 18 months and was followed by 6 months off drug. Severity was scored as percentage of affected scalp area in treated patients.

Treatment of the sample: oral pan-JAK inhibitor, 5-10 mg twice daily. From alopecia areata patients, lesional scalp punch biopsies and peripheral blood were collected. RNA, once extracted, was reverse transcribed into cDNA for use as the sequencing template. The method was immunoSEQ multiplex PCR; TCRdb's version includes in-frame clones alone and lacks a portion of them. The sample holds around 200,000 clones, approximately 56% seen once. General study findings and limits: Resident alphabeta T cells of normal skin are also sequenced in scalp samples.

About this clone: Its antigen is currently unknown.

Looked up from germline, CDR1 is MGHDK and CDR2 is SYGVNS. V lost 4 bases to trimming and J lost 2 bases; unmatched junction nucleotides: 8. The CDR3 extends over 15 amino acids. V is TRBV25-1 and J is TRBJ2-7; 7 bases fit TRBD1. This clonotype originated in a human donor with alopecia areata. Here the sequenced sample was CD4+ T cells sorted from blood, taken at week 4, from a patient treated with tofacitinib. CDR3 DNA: TGTGCCAGCAGTGGTGGGACAGCGTCTACCTACGAGCAGTACTTC. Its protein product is CASSGGTASTYEQYF.